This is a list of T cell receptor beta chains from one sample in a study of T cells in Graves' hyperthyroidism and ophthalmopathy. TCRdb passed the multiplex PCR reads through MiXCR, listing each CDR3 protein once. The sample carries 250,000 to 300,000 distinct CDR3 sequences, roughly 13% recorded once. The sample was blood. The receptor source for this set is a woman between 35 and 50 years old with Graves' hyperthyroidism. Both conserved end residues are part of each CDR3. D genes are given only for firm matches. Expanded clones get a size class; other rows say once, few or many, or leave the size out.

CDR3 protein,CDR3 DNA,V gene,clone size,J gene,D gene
CASSLRLQDPAYEQYF,TGTGCCAGCAGTTTAAGGCTCCAAGACCCTGCCTACGAGCAGTACTTC,TRBV27,many,TRBJ2-7,.
CASSLGVASVTNEQYF,TGCGCCAGCAGCTTGGGAGTGGCGTCCGTTACTAACGAGCAGTACTTC,TRBV5-1,many,TRBJ2-7,.
CASGPLIGGYTF,TGTGCCAGCGGTCCTTTAATTGGAGGCTACACCTTC,TRBV11-2,many,TRBJ1-2,.
CASSLLGFRDNEQFF,TGTGCCAGCAGTTTATTAGGGTTTCGGGACAATGAGCAGTTCTTC,TRBV28,once,TRBJ2-1,.
CASSGTSGTDTQYF,TGTGCCAGCAGCGGGACTAGCGGCACAGATACGCAGTATTTT,TRBV2,many,TRBJ2-3,TRBD2
CASSLGPLEAFF,TGTGCCAGCAGCTTAGGTCCACTTGAAGCTTTCTTT,TRBV13,few,TRBJ1-1,.
CASSFRASPLHF,TGTGCCAGCAGCTTCAGGGCTTCACCCCTCCACTTT,TRBV7-9,.,TRBJ1-6,.
CACIDRDYGYTF,TGTGCCTGCATTGACAGGGATTATGGCTACACCTTC,TRBV30,.,TRBJ1-2,TRBD1
CARFDRGNQPQHF,TGTGCCAGGTTCGACAGGGGCAATCAGCCCCAGCATTTT,TRBV2,many,TRBJ1-5,TRBD1
CSATRDREGINTGELFF,TGCAGTGCTACCCGGGACAGGGAAGGCATAAACACCGGGGAGCTGTTTTTT,TRBV20-1,.,TRBJ2-2,TRBD1
CSGDLYNEQFF,TGCAGCGGGGACTTGTACAATGAGCAGTTCTTC,TRBV29-1,many,TRBJ2-1,.
CASRPSWTSGRSGLDYEQYF,TGTGCCAGCAGACCTTCTTGGACTAGCGGGAGATCTGGTTTAGACTACGAGCAGTACTTC,TRBV6-2/TRBV6-3,many,TRBJ2-7,TRBD2
CSASQGGGETQYF,TGCAGTGCTTCCCAGGGAGGAGGCGAGACCCAGTACTTC,TRBV20-1,many,TRBJ2-5,.
CASSADTQYF,TGTGCCAGCTCAGCAGATACGCAGTATTTT,TRBV2,many,TRBJ2-3,.
CASRRGSPSYEQYF,TGTGCCAGCAGGCGTGGGAGTCCCTCCTACGAGCAGTACTTC,TRBV6-1,many,TRBJ2-7,.
CASSRTGSMNTEAFF,TGTGCCAGCAGTCGTACAGGGTCCATGAACACTGAAGCTTTCTTT,TRBV27,many,TRBJ1-1,.
CASSLEGQGAGNIQYF,TGTGCCAGCAGCTTAGAGGGACAGGGGGCCGGGAACATTCAGTACTTC,TRBV27,.,TRBJ2-4,TRBD1
CATGTGNQETQYF,TGTGCCACCGGGACAGGCAACCAAGAGACCCAGTACTTC,TRBV12-3/TRBV12-4,.,TRBJ2-5,TRBD1
CSAQGLAAPLYEQYF,TGCAGTGCCCAAGGACTAGCGGCCCCTCTCTACGAGCAGTACTTC,TRBV20-1,many,TRBJ2-7,TRBD2
CASSEGQGVNQPQHF,TGTGCCAGCAGCGAGGGACAGGGGGTTAATCAGCCCCAGCATTTT,TRBV9,many,TRBJ1-5,TRBD1
CARGRGLAGGSHNEQFF,TGTGCCAGAGGCCGAGGACTAGCGGGAGGGTCCCACAATGAGCAGTTCTTC,TRBV11-3,.,TRBJ2-1,TRBD2
CASSRQEVNTEAFF,TGTGCCAGCAGTCGACAGGAGGTGAACACTGAAGCTTTCTTT,TRBV12-3/TRBV12-4,many,TRBJ1-1,.
CASSVQARDTQYF,TGTGCCAGCAGTGTTCAGGCGAGAGATACGCAGTATTTT,TRBV28,many,TRBJ2-3,.
CASSLSGTSTQYF,TGTGCCAGCAGCTTATCAGGGACTAGCACGCAGTATTTT,TRBV7-3,.,TRBJ2-3,TRBD2
CASSPTGGSYNEQFF,TGTGCCAGCAGTCCCACAGGGGGCTCCTACAATGAGCAGTTCTTC,TRBV12-3/TRBV12-4,many,TRBJ2-1,TRBD1
CASSLDWSSYNEQFF,TGTGCCAGCAGCTTAGACTGGAGCTCCTACAATGAGCAGTTCTTC,TRBV5-8,many,TRBJ2-1,.